The T cell receptor (beta chain) described here comes from a study of blood T cell repertoires in COVID-19. Study-level background: The study drew acute and convalescent COVID-19 samples from the United States, Italy and Spain.

Trimming took 10 bases from V and 4 from J, leaving 20 bases between them. Germline-derived CDR1 and CDR2 are MNHNY and SVGAGI (reference sequence). The CDR3 totals 15 residues. Source study methods: Amplifying reference gene primers gave estimates of nucleated cell counts. Here immunoSEQ multiplex PCR was the method, and the copy in TCRdb shows in-frame clones only, minus some. V and J calls plus clone size are reproduced from that table; the DNA served to infer D and trimming. The sample has tens of thousands of clones, approximately 82% seen once. The receptor was derived from a woman of 80 years or more with acute or convalescent COVID-19. The chain is built from TRBV6-6 and TRBJ1-3; weak D call: TRBD1 (6 bases). The specimen sequenced was peripheral blood. This CDR3 reads CATRGAGMDGNTIYF. The CDR3 DNA reads TGTGCCACCCGGGGGGCAGGGATGGACGGAAACACCATATATTTT.